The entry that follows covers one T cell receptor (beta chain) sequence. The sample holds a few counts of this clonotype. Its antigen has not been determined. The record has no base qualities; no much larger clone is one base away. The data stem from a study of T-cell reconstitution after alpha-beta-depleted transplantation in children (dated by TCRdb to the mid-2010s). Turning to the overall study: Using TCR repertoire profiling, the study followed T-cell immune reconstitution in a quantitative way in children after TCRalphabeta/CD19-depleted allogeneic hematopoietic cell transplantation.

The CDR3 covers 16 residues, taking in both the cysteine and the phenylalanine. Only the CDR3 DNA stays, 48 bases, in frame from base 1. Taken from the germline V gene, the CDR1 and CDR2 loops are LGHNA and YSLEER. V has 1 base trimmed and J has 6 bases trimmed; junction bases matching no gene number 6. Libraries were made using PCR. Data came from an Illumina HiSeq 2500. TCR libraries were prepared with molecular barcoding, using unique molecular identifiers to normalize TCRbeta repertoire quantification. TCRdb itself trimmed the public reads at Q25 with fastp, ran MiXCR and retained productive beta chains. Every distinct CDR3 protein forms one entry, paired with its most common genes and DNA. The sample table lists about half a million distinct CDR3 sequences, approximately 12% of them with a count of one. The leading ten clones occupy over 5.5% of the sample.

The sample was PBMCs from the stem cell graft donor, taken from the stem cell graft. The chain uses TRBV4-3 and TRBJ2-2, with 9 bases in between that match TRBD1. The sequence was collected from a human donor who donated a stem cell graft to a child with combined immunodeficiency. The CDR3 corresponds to CASSQVFDRGSGELFF. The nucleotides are TGCGCCAGCAGCCAAGTCTTCGACAGGGGGTCCGGGGAGCTGTTTTTT.